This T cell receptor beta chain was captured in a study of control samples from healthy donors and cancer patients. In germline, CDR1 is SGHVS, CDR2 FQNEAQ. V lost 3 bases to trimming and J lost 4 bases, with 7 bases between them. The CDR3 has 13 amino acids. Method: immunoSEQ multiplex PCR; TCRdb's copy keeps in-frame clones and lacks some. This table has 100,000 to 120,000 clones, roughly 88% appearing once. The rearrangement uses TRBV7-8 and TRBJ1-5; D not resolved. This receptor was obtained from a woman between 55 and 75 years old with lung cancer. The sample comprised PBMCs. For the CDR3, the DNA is TGTGCCAGCAGCTTGGCGTCAAATCAGCCCCAGCATTTT. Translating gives CASSLASNQPQHF.